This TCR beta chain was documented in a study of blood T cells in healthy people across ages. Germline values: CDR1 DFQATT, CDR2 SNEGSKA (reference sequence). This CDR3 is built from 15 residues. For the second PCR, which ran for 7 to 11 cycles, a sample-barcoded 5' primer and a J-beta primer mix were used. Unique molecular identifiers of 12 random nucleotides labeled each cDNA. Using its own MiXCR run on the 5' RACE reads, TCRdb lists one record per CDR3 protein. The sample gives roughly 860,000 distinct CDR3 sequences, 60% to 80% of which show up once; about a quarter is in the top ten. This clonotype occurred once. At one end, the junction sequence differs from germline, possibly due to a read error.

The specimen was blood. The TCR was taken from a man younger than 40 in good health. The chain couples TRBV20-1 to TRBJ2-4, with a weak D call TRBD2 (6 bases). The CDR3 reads CSARDLGGELFIEYF. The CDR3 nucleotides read TGCAGTGCTAGAGATCTAGGCGGGGAGCTTTTCATTGAGTACTTC.